The entry below describes one TCR beta chain. Its antigen remains unknown. The sample belongs to a study of T cell repertoires in cytomegalovirus infection. Looking at the study overall: Public TCR beta signatures marked donors with CMV infection and the matching HLA. Findings and caveats of the study: Summed frequency of shared TCR beta families picked out CMV carriers who also had the relevant HLA.

V trimming: 4 bases; J trimming: 11 bases; junction bases outside the gene matches: 2. This CDR3 spans 11 amino acids. Using its own MiXCR run on the reads, TCRdb lists one record per CDR3 protein. The sample holds some 400,000 distinct CDR3 sequences, 15% to 20% seen once. This TCR was sampled from a human donor in good health (CMV status not recorded). Some clones in this sample may be carry-over from other donors' samples. Sequenced sample: PBMCs. The genes are TRBV12-3 or TRBV12-4 and TRBJ1-5; 7 nucleotides align to TRBD1. CDR3 amino acids: CASSYRGTQHF. The CDR3 DNA is TGTGCCAGCAGTTACAGGGGAACCCAGCATTTT.